One T cell receptor beta chain is described in this entry. Its antigen is as yet unknown. V was clipped by 6 bases and J by 3 bases; unmatched bases: 5. This CDR3 is built from 13 residues. The germline CDR1 and CDR2 sequences are SNHLY and FYNNEI. These data are taken from a study of OX40 agonist ivuxolimab in advanced cancers. About the study: The patients received ivuxolimab by intravenous route every 2 weeks at 0.01 to 10 mg/kg. Notes on the study in general: Nonresponders, in some cases, also had low normalized T-cell clonal expansion. At 0.1-3.0 mg/kg, partial responders had clonal expansion among the lowest observed.

Clones were read by immunoSEQ multiplex PCR, and TCRdb kept only the in-frame ones, dropping some. The table shows 42,000 or so clones, with roughly 89% occurring only once. J is TRBJ2-7 and V is TRBV2, with 7 bases that match TRBD2. The sequencing here drew on CD4+ or CD8+ T cells sorted from blood, taken in a trial of the OX40 agonist ivuxolimab. This sequence originates from an adult with an advanced solid tumor such as melanoma, head and neck, liver or kidney cancer. The CDR3 here is CASRPREGYEQYF. CDR3 in DNA: TGTGCCAGCAGACCGAGGGAGGGCTACGAGCAGTACTTC.